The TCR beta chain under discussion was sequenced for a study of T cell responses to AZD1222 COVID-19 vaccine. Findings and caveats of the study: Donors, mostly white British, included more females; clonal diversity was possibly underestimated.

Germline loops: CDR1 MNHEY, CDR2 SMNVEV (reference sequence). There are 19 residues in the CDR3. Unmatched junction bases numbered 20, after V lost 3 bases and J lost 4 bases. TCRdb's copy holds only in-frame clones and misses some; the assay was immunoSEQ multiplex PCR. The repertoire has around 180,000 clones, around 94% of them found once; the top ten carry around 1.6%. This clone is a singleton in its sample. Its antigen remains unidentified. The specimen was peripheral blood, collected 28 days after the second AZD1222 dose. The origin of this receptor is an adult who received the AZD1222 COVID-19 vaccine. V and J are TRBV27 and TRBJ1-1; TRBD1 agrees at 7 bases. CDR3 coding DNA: TGTGCCAGCAGTTTGGCTGCCTCGACAGGGAGAGTTCTTCGCACTGAAGCTTTCTTT. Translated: CASSLAASTGRVLRTEAFF.